Listed below are T cell receptor beta chains from one sample, sequenced in a study of cytomegalovirus exposure and HLA in healthy donors. This table comes from immunoSEQ multiplex PCR, and its TCRdb copy is limited to in-frame clones, with some not included. Seen here are 100,000 to 150,000 clones, approximately 75% observed once, and the top ten hold 3% to 4%. The specimen sequenced was PBMCs. Receptors were obtained from a woman aged 45-60 years in good health and CMV-seronegative. CDR3s include the opening cysteine and the closing phenylalanine or tryptophan.

CDR3 protein: CASRVRGNEQFF
V gene: TRBV25-1

CDR3 protein: CASRTGGAGGANVLTF
V gene: TRBV19

CDR3 protein: CASSPPRAAGPSTDTQYF
V gene: TRBV18

CDR3 protein: CASSLGPGQGYEQYF
V gene: TRBV7-2

CDR3 protein: CASSPHGTSGPYEQYF
V gene: TRBV9

CDR3 protein: CASSVGDGGTTEAFF
V gene: TRBV9

CDR3 protein: CASGDGGKDYNEQFF
V gene: TRBV25-1

CDR3 protein: CASSTYPTEAFF
V gene: TRBV19

CDR3 protein: CASITPGNLDEKLFF
V gene: TRBV6-1

CDR3 protein: CASSPPLAGVPLVGEQFF
V gene: TRBV18

CDR3 protein: CASSQGGAPTYNEQFF
V gene: TRBV4-3

CDR3 protein: CASNQGAGTGELFF
V gene: TRBV2

CDR3 protein: CASRLAGAYNEQFF
V gene: TRBV7-2

CDR3 protein: CASSLEGGRGYEQYF
V gene: TRBV7-2

CDR3 protein: CASGLAGVLYNEQFF
V gene: TRBV5-8

CDR3 protein: CASSLDGSSYNEQFF
V gene: TRBV5-4

CDR3 protein: CASSPGTSGREQFF
V gene: TRBV11-1

CDR3 protein: CASSLGQNSNQPQHF
V gene: TRBV7-9

CDR3 protein: CASSQAERGFYNEQFF
V gene: TRBV4-1

CDR3 protein: CASSWTGGGLTGELFF
V gene: TRBV5-1

CDR3 protein: CHSSLGLRATGELFF
V gene: TRBV7-9

CDR3 protein: CASSLQGGYGYTF
V gene: TRBV7-2

CDR3 protein: CAWSKDRGVTDTQYF
V gene: TRBV30